This TCR beta chain comes out of a study of shared clonotypes between healthy human individuals. Profiled with immunoSEQ multiplex PCR; TCRdb holds only in-frame clones, not every one. The table includes about 1,800,000 clones, approximately 94% detected once. Terminally differentiated effector memory CD45RA+ cells were left out of the naive CD8 fraction, which was CD45RO-negative and positively selected for CCR7. The J segment lost 4 bases and the V segment lost 0 bases, leaving 1 base of the junction unmatched. Germline V gene lookup returns CDR1 SGHRS and CDR2 YFSETQ. The CDR3 has 15 residues. V and J are TRBV5-1 and TRBJ2-1, with 10 bases that match TRBD2. The sequencing sample was made of naive CD8+ T cells sorted from blood. The origin of this receptor is a man aged 18-30 years in good health. The CDR3 protein is CASSLDSGGYNEQFF. CDR3 nucleotide sequence: TGCGCCAGCAGCTTGGATAGCGGGGGGTACAATGAGCAGTTCTTC. The whole variable domain, remainder taken from reference TRBV5-1 and TRBJ2-1, is KAGVTQTPRYLIKTRGQQVTLSCSPISGHRSVSWYQQTPGQGLQFLFEYFSETQRNKGNFPGRFSGRQFSNSRSEMNVSTLELGDSALYLCASSLDSGGYNEQFFGPGTRLTVL.